This T cell receptor (beta chain) emerged from a study of cytomegalovirus exposure and HLA in healthy donors. Researchers ran the PCR with 60 Vbeta and 13 Jbeta primers. The table came from immunoSEQ multiplex PCR; TCRdb's copy has only in-frame clones and leaves some out. The repertoire includes 150,000 to 250,000 clones, about 81% of them detected once, and over 5% sits in the top ten. Trimming pared 1 base from V and 1 base from J, leaving 8 bases between. Germline V lookup: CDR1 SGHNT, CDR2 YYREEE (reference sequence). The CDR3 is made up of 15 amino acids. Remarks on this clone: The target antigen is unknown.

Regarding the study as a whole: An analysis that was carried out later associated some 17,000 TCR beta sequences with HLA alleles at 0.05 false discovery rate. Later on, a genetic analysis was performed. It linked a missense variant in DCLRE1C with V- and J-gene trimming of TCR beta. In a later analysis, productive TCRs from donors in an Asian-associated ancestry cluster reportedly carried fewer N-insertions than the cohort mean.

The J gene is TRBJ2-2, the V gene TRBV5-4; D ambiguous. The clonotype comes from a woman aged 45-65 years in good health and CMV-seropositive. The sequenced sample was PBMCs. CDR3 nucleotide sequence: TGTGCCAGCAGCTTGTTGGCAGGGAACACCGGGGAGCTGTTTTTT. Translation: CASSLLAGNTGELFF.